The T cell receptor beta chain under discussion was sequenced for a study of cytomegalovirus exposure and HLA in healthy donors. Worth noting for this clone: Its antigen remains unknown.

It was with 60 Vbeta and 13 Jbeta primers that the PCR ran. The repertoire was sequenced with immunoSEQ multiplex PCR; TCRdb's copy has only in-frame clones and lacks some. The sample has more than 80,000 clones, around 74% seen once; the top ten hold more than 2.5%. General observations from the study: Most CMV-associated TCR beta chains were later found to appear HLA-restricted. In a later analysis, 16,951 TCR beta sequences were associated with HLA alleles at 0.05 false discovery rate. Productive status was seen about 90% or about 30% of the time for most TCR beta V segments in an earlier analysis.

Germline CDR1 is MRHNA and CDR2 is SNTAGT. V lost 4 bases and J lost 4, with 7 bases in between. CDR3 length equals 13 residues. Sequenced: PBMCs. V and J are TRBV6-4 and TRBJ2-2; D not certain. The sequence was collected from a female donor in good health and CMV-seropositive. Written as DNA, the CDR3 is TGTGCCAGCAGTGTAAGCCTCACCGGGGAGCTGTTTTTT. Translation gives CASSVSLTGELFF.